The clone carrying this T cell receptor (beta chain) was counted a few times. This record comes from a study of identical twins. TCRdb re-called the 5' RACE reads through MiXCR, storing one row per CDR3 protein. The sample holds about 660,000 distinct CDR3 sequences, about 9.4% seen once. The V gene's germline CDR1 is MDHEN and CDR2 SYDVKM. Trimming removed 1 base at V and 14 bases at J, with 10 bases between. The CDR3 length is 11 residues. The sample also formed part of further work on yellow fever vaccine responses in identical twins.

This clonotype was sampled from a woman aged 18 to 35 in good health. Sequencing used PBMCs. The chain carries TRBV28 and TRBJ2-3; the D is unclear. The CDR3 region has the DNA TGTGCCAGCAGTTTATCGGCAGTACGGTATTTT. Translation gives CASSLSAVRYF.